This T cell receptor (beta chain) was obtained from a study of blood T cell repertoires in COVID-19. Study at large: Samples came from the United States, Italy and Spain, spanning acute and convalescent COVID-19.

The CDR3 spans 15 residues. The V gene lost 2 bases and the J gene lost 1 base, with 11 bases spanning the gap. The germline CDR1 and CDR2 sequences are MNHNS and SASEGT. Generated by immunoSEQ multiplex PCR, the TCRdb table keeps only in-frame clones and is missing some. Here the sample spans about 170,000 clones, around 93% being singletons. The receptor was isolated from a man younger than 45 with COVID-19, enrolled during active disease. The rearrangement links TRBV6-1 to TRBJ1-1; no firm D call. The sequenced sample consisted of peripheral blood. CDR3 residues: CASSEKHSENTEAFF. CDR3 nucleotides: TGTGCCAGCAGTGAAAAACACAGTGAGAACACTGAAGCTTTCTTT.